These 17 T cell receptor beta chains were sequenced from one sample in a study of OX40 agonist ivuxolimab in advanced cancers. Libraries were prepared by immunoSEQ multiplex PCR; TCRdb keeps only in-frame clonotypes and omits some of them. The data show 70,000 or so clones, around 83% seen once. Sample: CD4+ or CD8+ T cells sorted from blood, taken in a trial of the OX40 agonist ivuxolimab. These receptor sequences come from an adult with an advanced solid tumor such as melanoma, head and neck, liver or kidney cancer.

This clone has more than one count but fewer than ten. This chain links TRBV18 with TRBJ1-3; 8 bases are a match to TRBD1. The CDR3 sequence is 15 residues long. The ends lost 2 bases at V and 4 bases at J; junction bases unmatched: 4. Per germline, CDR1 KGHSH and CDR2 LQKENI. The CDR3 sequence is CASSPWDRMGNTIYF. DNA of the CDR3: TGTGCCAGCTCACCATGGGACAGGATGGGAAACACCATATATTTT.

This clone has only a few counts. J is TRBJ2-2 and V is TRBV7-9; 8 bases are shared with TRBD1. Unmatched junction bases numbered 7, after V lost 6 bases and J lost 4 bases. Per germline, CDR1 SEHNR and CDR2 FQNEAQ (reference sequence). This CDR3 is 15 amino acids long. CDR3 bases: TGTGCCAGCAGACCTGGACAGGGCTTCACCGGGGAGCTGTTTTTT. Translating gives CASRPGQGFTGELFF.

This clone was observed a few times. The chain is built from TRBV6-1 and TRBJ1-4; no definite D call. V was cut by 6 bases and J by 8 bases, with 16 bases left in between. The CDR3 covers 14 residues. Germline CDR1 MNHNS, CDR2 SASEGT. As DNA, the CDR3 is TGTGCCAGCAGGAAGGGCCATAGAGAAGAAAAACTGTTTTTT. This sequence encodes CASRKGHREEKLFF.

V is TRBV28 and J is TRBJ1-4; a possible D gene is TRBD1 (5 bases). The CDR3 runs 15 residues. Trimming shortened V by 4 bases and J by 4 bases, and 13 bases separated the two germline ends. CDR1 and CDR2 from the germline V gene are MDHEN and SYDVKM. CDR3 residues: CASSSLRDGNEKLFF. The CDR3 coding sequence is TGTGCCAGCAGTTCTCTCAGGGACGGTAATGAAAAACTGTTTTTT.

This chain uses TRBV19 with TRBJ2-3, with TRBD2 matching over 7 bases. Trimming at V came to 3 bases and at J to 1 base, leaving 7 bases not matched to a gene. CDR3 size: 16 residues. Germline values: CDR1 LNHDA, CDR2 SQIVND (reference sequence). Written as DNA, the CDR3 is TGTGCCAGTAGTATTCGCGGCGGGAGCGGCACAGATACGCAGTATTTT. Translated, it gives CASSIRGGSGTDTQYF.

In the case of this clone: The junction departs from the called germline gene at one end, perhaps through a read error. The chain employs TRBV5-1 and TRBJ1-6, with D tentatively TRBD1 (5 bases). CDR1 SGHRS and CDR2 YFSETQ come from the germline V gene. The CDR3 is made up of 14 amino acids. CDR3 residues: CASRPGLDYSPLHF. The CDR3 nucleotides are TGTGCCAGCAGGCCGGGGCTGGATTATTCACCCCTCCACTTT.

This clone was observed once. This rearrangement joins TRBV18 to TRBJ2-7; D gene uncertain. This CDR3 contains 14 residues. Germline loops: CDR1 KGHSH, CDR2 LQKENI. V was shortened by 3 bases and J by 4 bases, with 13 bases between the two germline ends. CDR3 in amino acids: CASSPTLGHYEQYF. The CDR3 nucleotides are TGTGCCAGCTCACCTACATTGGGCCATTACGAGCAGTACTTC.

The J gene is TRBJ2-1, the V gene TRBV4-2; D tentatively reads TRBD1 or TRBD2 (5 bases each). The ends were cut back, 4 bases at V and 9 bases at J, with 16 bases in the middle. This CDR3 contains 14 residues. Germline V gene sequence: CDR1 LGHNA, CDR2 YNFKEQ. The CDR3 loop is CASSLPGPGSEQFF. CDR3 coding DNA: TGTGCCAGCAGCCTCCCGGGACCCGGCAGTGAGCAGTTCTTC.

CDR3 nucleotides: TGTGCCAGCAGTGCGGACAGGGCTTTCTACGAGCAGTACTTC. Translation: CASSADRAFYEQYF. The J gene is TRBJ2-7, the V gene TRBV6-5, with 8 positions matching TRBD1. J was trimmed by 3 bases and V by 5 bases; bases with no gene match: 6. The CDR3 covers 14 residues. The germline V gene encodes CDR1 MNHEY and CDR2 SVGAGI.

The chain carries TRBV6-6 and TRBJ2-2, with D possibly being TRBD2 (6 bases). The CDR3 spans 16 residues. Germline values: CDR1 MNHNY, CDR2 SVGAGI (reference sequence). The V and J ends lost 7 bases and 5 bases respectively, with 20 bases between them. The CDR3 nucleotides are TGTGCCAGCATTCCTAGCGCAGCCAAGGGGACCGGGGAGCTGTTTTTT. It specifies CASIPSAAKGTGELFF.

This clone appeared many times. The genes are TRBV19 and TRBJ1-5; D call uncertain. The germline V gene has CDR1 LNHDA and CDR2 SQIVND (reference sequence). V lost 5 bases and J lost 6, with 14 bases in between. This CDR3 has 14 residues. This CDR3 is CASSLPARGQPQHF. The DNA for the CDR3 is TGTGCCAGTAGTTTACCAGCGAGAGGTCAGCCCCAGCATTTT.

The gene calls are TRBV19 and TRBJ1-1, with unresolved D. This CDR3 region has 14 residues. Germline V CDR1 and CDR2: LNHDA, SQIVND (reference sequence). V lost 0 bases, J lost 4 bases, and 9 bases lay in between. CDR3 coding DNA: TGTGCCAGTAGTATAGATCCGGGTAGCACTGAAGCTTTCTTT. As protein: CASSIDPGSTEAFF.

The chain joins TRBV12-5 to TRBJ2-1; D unclear. This CDR3 is 13 amino acids long. CDR1 is LGHNT, CDR2 FRNRAP, per germline. Trimming took off 2 bases at V and 10 bases at J, with 12 bases between the two ends. CDR3 DNA sequence: TGTGCTAGTGGTTTGTGGGTGAGCCGAGAGCAGTTCTTC. Protein: CASGLWVSREQFF.

The chain uses TRBV11-2 and TRBJ2-7; the match to TRBD1 covers 8 bases. The CDR3 length is 13 residues. V lost 2 bases and J lost 6; bases outside the gene matches: 3. Germline lookup yields CDR1 SGHAT and CDR2 FQNNGV. The CDR3 is CASSLTGGGEQYF. In DNA form, the CDR3 reads TGTGCCAGCAGCTTAACAGGGGGAGGCGAGCAGTACTTC.

The chain has TRBV19 and TRBJ2-2, with D perhaps matching TRBD2 (5 bases). Germline V gene sequence: CDR1 LNHDA, CDR2 SQIVND (reference sequence). The V and J ends lost 5 bases and 3 bases respectively, with 10 bases between them. The CDR3 has 14 amino acids. The DNA for the CDR3 is TGTGCCAGTAGTGGTAGCGTATACACCGGGGAGCTGTTTTTT. This codes for CASSGSVYTGELFF.

This sequence joins TRBV5-5 and TRBJ2-7; 9 bases map to TRBD1. The length of the CDR3 is 12 residues. Trimming at V came to 3 bases and at J to 6 bases, leaving 1 base not matched to a gene. CDR1 is SGHKS and CDR2 is YYEKEE in the germline V gene (reference sequence). CDR3 region: CASSWDRVEQYF. DNA for the CDR3: TGTGCCAGCAGCTGGGACAGGGTCGAGCAGTACTTC.

The V gene is TRBV27, the J gene TRBJ2-3, with 9 bases identical to TRBD2. With V trimmed by 5 bases and J by 3 bases, 9 bases remained unmatched. This CDR3 is 16 amino acids long. CDR1 and CDR2 from the germline V gene are MNHEY and SMNVEV (reference sequence). Here the CDR3 reads CASSPLAGVRTDTQYF. The CDR3 DNA sequence: TGTGCCAGCAGTCCCTTAGCGGGAGTTCGTACAGATACGCAGTATTTT.